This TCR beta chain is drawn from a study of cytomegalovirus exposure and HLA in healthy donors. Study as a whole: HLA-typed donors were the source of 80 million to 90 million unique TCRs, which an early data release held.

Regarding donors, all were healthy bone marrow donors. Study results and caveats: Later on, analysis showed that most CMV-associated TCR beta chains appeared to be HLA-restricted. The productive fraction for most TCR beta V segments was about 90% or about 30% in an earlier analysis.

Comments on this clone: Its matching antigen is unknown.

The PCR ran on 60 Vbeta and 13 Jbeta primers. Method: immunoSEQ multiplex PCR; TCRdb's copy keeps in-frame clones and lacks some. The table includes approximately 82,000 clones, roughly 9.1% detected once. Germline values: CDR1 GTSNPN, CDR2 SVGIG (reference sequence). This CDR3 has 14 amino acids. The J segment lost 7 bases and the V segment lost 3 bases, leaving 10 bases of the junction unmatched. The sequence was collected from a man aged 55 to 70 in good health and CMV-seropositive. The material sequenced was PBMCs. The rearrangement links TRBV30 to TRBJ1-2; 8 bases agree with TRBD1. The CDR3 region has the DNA TGTGCCTGGAGCGTTCTACAGGGGGTCTCTGGCTACACCTTC. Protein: CAWSVLQGVSGYTF.